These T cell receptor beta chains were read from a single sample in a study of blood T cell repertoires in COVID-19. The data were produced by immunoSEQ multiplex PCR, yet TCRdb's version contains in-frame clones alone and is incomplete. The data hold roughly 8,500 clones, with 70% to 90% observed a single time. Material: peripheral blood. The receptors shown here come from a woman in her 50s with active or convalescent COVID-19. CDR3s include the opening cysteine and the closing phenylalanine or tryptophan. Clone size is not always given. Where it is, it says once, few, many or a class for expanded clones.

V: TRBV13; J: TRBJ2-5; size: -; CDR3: CASSKGGGQGTQYF
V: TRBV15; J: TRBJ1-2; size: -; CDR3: CVTSRDMGAQSYGYTF
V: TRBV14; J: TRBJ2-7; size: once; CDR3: CASSQDRSGGSYEQYF
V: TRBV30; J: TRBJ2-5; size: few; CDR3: CAWSVGQTPGETQYF
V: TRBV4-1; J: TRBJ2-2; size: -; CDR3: CASSLPKTGPNTGELFF
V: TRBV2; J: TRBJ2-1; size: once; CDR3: CASTRGRSLNEQFF
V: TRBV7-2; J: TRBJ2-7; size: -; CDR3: CASSLGGTRAEQYF
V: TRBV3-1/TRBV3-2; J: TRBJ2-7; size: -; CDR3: CASSRTREPKSYEQYF
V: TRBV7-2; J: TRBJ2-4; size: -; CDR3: CASSSQGILAKNIQYF
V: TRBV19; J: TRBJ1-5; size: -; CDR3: CASSRPDSNQPQHF
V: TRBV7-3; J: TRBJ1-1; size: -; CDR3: CASSSTGGGGTEAFF
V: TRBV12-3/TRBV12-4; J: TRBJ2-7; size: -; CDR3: CASTLGQGYEQYF
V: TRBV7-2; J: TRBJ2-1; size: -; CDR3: CASSLGRGGQFF
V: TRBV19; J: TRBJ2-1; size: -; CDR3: CASSPRLGDEQFF
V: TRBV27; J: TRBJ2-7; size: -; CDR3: CASRQLPGQLYEQYF
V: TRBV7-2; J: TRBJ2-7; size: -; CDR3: CASSLSDRGPPYF
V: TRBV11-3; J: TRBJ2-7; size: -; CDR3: CASSPGIPGHYEQYF
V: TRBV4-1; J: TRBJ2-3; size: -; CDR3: CASSHHRDRWTDTQYF
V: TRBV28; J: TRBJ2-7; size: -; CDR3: CASSLGGFYEQYF
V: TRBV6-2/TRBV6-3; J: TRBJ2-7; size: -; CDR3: CASSYSRLVGEQYF
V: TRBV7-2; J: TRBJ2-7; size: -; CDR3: CASSFGLAGYEQYF
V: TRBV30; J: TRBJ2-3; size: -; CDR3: CAWSPPGLGDTQYF
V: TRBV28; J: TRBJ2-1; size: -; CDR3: CAINGLYNEQFF
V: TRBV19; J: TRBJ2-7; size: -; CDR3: CASSVGTSGTYEQYF
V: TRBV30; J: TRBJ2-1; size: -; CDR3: CALVGGLAEIGGSYNEQFF
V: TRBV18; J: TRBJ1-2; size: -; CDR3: CASSPKDSNYGYTF
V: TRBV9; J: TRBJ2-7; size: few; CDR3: CASSVGQGNYEQYF
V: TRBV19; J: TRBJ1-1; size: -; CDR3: CASSIGGGGVPTEAFF
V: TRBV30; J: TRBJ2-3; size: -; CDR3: CAWSVHRTSGNSDTQYF
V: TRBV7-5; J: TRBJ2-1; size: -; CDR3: CARSFSYRGEQFF
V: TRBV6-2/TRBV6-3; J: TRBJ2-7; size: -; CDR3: CASSMRTSRLYEQYF
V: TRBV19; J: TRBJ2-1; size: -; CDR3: CASSGGSSYNEQFF
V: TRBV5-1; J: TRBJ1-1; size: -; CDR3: CASSLRVNTEAFF
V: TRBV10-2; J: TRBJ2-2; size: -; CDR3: CASRVGTGELFF
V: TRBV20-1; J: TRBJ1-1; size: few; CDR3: CSAVGTAEAFF
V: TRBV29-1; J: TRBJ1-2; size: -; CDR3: CSVVQRAGGYTF
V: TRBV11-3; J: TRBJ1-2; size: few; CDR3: CASSLDIAGYTF
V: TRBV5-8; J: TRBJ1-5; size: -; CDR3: CASSGTGAGGNQPQHF
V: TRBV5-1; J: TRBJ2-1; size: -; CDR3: CASQQGSYNEQFF